Listed below are T cell receptor beta chains from one sample, sequenced in a study of human T cells and chemical hapten exposure. A single record per CDR3 protein comes from TCRdb applying MiXCR to the RACE reads. Among about 100,000 distinct CDR3 sequences, more than 9.5% were seen once, and the ten largest hold around 3%. The sequenced sample was whole blood, obtained in connection with sensitization to the hapten diphenylcyclopropenone (DPC). The receptor source for this set is a woman aged 40 to 50 with alopecia areata. Some clones in this sample may be carry-over from other donors' samples. The CDR3 runs from the conserved cysteine through the conserved F or W. Each record gives: CDR3 protein, CDR3 DNA, clone size, D gene, V gene, J gene. D genes are given only for firm matches. Expanded clones are given a class, and other clones once, few, many or no size at all.

CATATGESVAEAFF	TGTGCCACTGCAACAGGGGAAAGTGTCGCTGAAGCTTTCTTT	few	TRBD1	TRBV6-5	TRBJ1-1
CASSQAGGLTDTQYF	TGTGCCAGCAGCCAAGCGGGAGGCCTCACAGATACGCAGTATTTT	many	TRBD2	TRBV12-3/TRBV12-4	TRBJ2-3
CASSFNSLNTEAFF	TGTGCCAGCAGTTTCAACAGCTTGAACACTGAAGCTTTCTTT	NA	NA	TRBV27	TRBJ1-1
CASSLLVRGGQDTQYF	TGTGCCAGCAGCTTACTGGTGCGGGGGGGTCAAGATACGCAGTATTTT	few	TRBD2	TRBV7-2	TRBJ2-3
CSVKPGLALYNEQFF	TGCAGCGTAAAACCGGGACTAGCGCTGTACAATGAGCAGTTCTTC	NA	TRBD2	TRBV29-1	TRBJ2-1
CASSSDRGRDTQYF	TGTGCCAGCAGTTCGGACAGGGGCAGAGATACGCAGTATTTT	NA	TRBD1	TRBV12-3/TRBV12-4	TRBJ2-3
CASSLEKGKGNTIYF	TGTGCCAGCAGCTTAGAAAAGGGGAAGGGAAACACCATATATTTT	many	NA	TRBV7-2	TRBJ1-3
CASSHGSTDTQYF	TGTGCCAGCAGCCACGGGAGCACAGATACGCAGTATTTT	few	NA	TRBV12-3/TRBV12-4	TRBJ2-3
CASSLFGVSGAFF	TGTGCCAGCAGCTTGTTCGGGGTTAGCGGAGCCTTCTTT	few	NA	TRBV5-5	TRBJ1-1
CATGGSEAFF	TGTGCCACGGGGGGGAGTGAAGCTTTCTTT	NA	NA	TRBV10-3	TRBJ1-1
CASPNNEQFF	TGTGCCAGCCCGAACAATGAGCAGTTCTTC	many	NA	TRBV9	TRBJ2-1
CASTGQSNSPLHF	TGTGCCAGTACAGGGCAGAGTAATTCACCCCTCCACTTT	NA	NA	TRBV6-5	TRBJ1-6
CAWTTLLGLTYNEQFF	TGTGCCTGGACTACTCTATTGGGGTTGACCTACAATGAGCAGTTCTTC	NA	NA	TRBV30	TRBJ2-1
CASRRAESPLHF	TGTGCCAGCAGGAGGGCGGAATCACCCCTCCACTTT	few	NA	TRBV6-2/TRBV6-3	TRBJ1-6
CSVDKREGEQFF	TGCAGCGTTGATAAGCGGGAGGGAGAGCAGTTCTTC	many	TRBD2	TRBV29-1	TRBJ2-1
CAWIGRGSGYTF	TGTGCCTGGATCGGCAGGGGTTCTGGCTACACCTTC	NA	NA	TRBV30	TRBJ1-2
CASTQSGSGELFF	TGTGCCAGCACCCAAAGCGGTTCCGGGGAGCTGTTTTTT	NA	NA	TRBV7-9	TRBJ2-2
CASSPTGTFHTGELFF	TGTGCCAGCAGCCCTACGGGGACATTCCACACCGGGGAGCTGTTTTTT	few	NA	TRBV7-9	TRBJ2-2
CASSDPSNLAASPSTDTQYF	TGTGCCAGCAGCGACCCGTCCAACTTAGCGGCGTCACCTAGCACAGATACGCAGTATTTT	many	NA	TRBV9	TRBJ2-3
CASSFGVRGEKLFF	TGTGCCAGCAGCTTCGGAGTACGGGGTGAAAAACTGTTTTTT	many	NA	TRBV7-8	TRBJ1-4
CASSSPGLNTEAFF	TGTGCCAGCAGTTCCCCGGGGCTGAACACTGAAGCTTTCTTT	NA	NA	TRBV6-2/TRBV6-3	TRBJ1-1
CASSLLNGYTF	TGTGCCAGCAGCTTGCTCAATGGCTACACCTTC	NA	NA	TRBV5-6	TRBJ1-2
CASSPGQVDTEAFF	TGTGCCAGCAGCCCGGGACAGGTGGACACTGAAGCTTTCTTT	many	TRBD1	TRBV5-4	TRBJ1-1
CASSPIPGNTIYF	TGTGCCAGCAGCCCCATCCCTGGAAACACCATATATTTT	many	NA	TRBV3-1	TRBJ1-3
CSARDRVNEQYF	TGCAGCGCCCGGGACAGGGTAAACGAGCAGTACTTC	NA	TRBD1	TRBV29-1	TRBJ2-7
CSATSNTEAFF	TGCAGCGCGACGAGCAACACTGAAGCTTTCTTT	NA	NA	TRBV29-1	TRBJ1-1
CATRPGGGSNNEQFF	TGTGCCACCAGGCCCGGGGGGGGATCGAACAATGAGCAGTTCTTC	NA	TRBD2	TRBV24-1	TRBJ2-1
CASSLEGMGLAGTDTQYF	TGCGCCAGCAGCTTGGAGGGCATGGGACTAGCAGGCACAGATACGCAGTATTTT	many	TRBD2	TRBV5-1	TRBJ2-3
CSCTRQGSYEQYF	TGCAGTTGTACTAGACAGGGATCCTACGAGCAGTACTTC	many	TRBD1	TRBV29-1	TRBJ2-7
CASSSRVEGQPQHF	TGTGCCAGCAGTTCCAGGGTTGAGGGTCAGCCCCAGCATTTT	many	NA	TRBV12-3/TRBV12-4	TRBJ1-5
CASSQSGYEQYF	TGTGCCAGCAGTCAATCAGGCTACGAGCAGTACTTC	few	NA	TRBV6-2/TRBV6-3	TRBJ2-7